These 7 T cell receptor beta chains came from one sample sequenced in a study of T cell repertoires in cytomegalovirus infection. MiXCR was run by TCRdb on the reads, yielding one entry per CDR3 protein. The repertoire consists of under 250,000 distinct CDR3 sequences, with 6% to 8% occurring once and the leading ten covering less than 7.5%. Material: PBMCs. These receptors all come from a human donor in good health (CMV status not recorded). Some clones in this sample may be carry-over from other donors' samples.

The chain carries TRBV6-2 or TRBV6-3 and TRBJ2-1; D unresolved. The V gene's germline CDR1 is MNHEY and CDR2 SVGEGT. V was clipped by 5 bases and J by 11 bases, with 10 bases between them. The CDR3 sequence is 11 residues long. CDR3 nucleotides: TGTGCCAGCAGTCAAACTGGGAAGCAGTTCTTC. Its translation: CASSQTGKQFF.

This clonotype has a count of ten or more. J is TRBJ2-3 and V is TRBV6-1; 10 positions match TRBD2. The CDR3 extends over 16 amino acids. Germline assignment: CDR1 MNHNS and CDR2 SASEGT. The V and J ends lost 3 bases and 0 bases, in that order; junction bases with no gene match: 3. The CDR3 loop reads CASSEASGGSTDTQYF. Written as DNA, the CDR3 is TGTGCCAGCAGTGAGGCTAGCGGGGGTAGCACAGATACGCAGTATTTT.

This clonotype was observed many times. The chain combines TRBV5-6 with TRBJ2-2, with D hard to call. The CDR3 runs to 16 residues. Germline V gives CDR1 SGHDT, CDR2 YYEEEE. Deletions cut 0 bases from V and 6 bases from J, with 15 bases between. CDR3 protein: CASSLGGLPLSGELFF. CDR3 DNA: TGTGCCAGCAGCTTGGGGGGTCTCCCCCTGTCCGGGGAGCTGTTTTTT.

This sequence joins TRBV27 and TRBJ1-1; 9 bases fit TRBD1. With V trimmed by 3 bases and J by 1 base, 9 bases remained unmatched. CDR1 and CDR2 (germline): MNHEY, SMNVEV (reference sequence). The CDR3 consists of 17 residues. The CDR3 loop is CASSFPPSQGANTEAFF. DNA of the CDR3: TGTGCCAGCAGTTTCCCCCCTTCACAGGGGGCGAACACTGAAGCTTTCTTT.

In its sample, this clonotype was seen many times. The V and J genes are TRBV6-6 and TRBJ2-5; the D is unclear. Germline values: CDR1 MNHNY, CDR2 SVGAGI (reference sequence). The CDR3 has 11 amino acids. V lost 7 bases and J 2 bases, leaving 5 bases between the germline ends. The CDR3 DNA reads as TGTGCCAGCACGTTTCAAGAGACCCAGTACTTC. This gives the protein CASTFQETQYF.

This clonotype was seen repeatedly, ten times or more. The CDR3 end shows no conserved phenylalanine or tryptophan, and so a read error is likely. Because the CDR3's place on the DNA is in doubt, the DNA is left out and the CDR3 is given as listed by TCRdb. The chain uses TRBV2 and TRBJ1-1; the listed D gene, TRBD1, was not tested against the DNA. The CDR3 length is 10 residues, termini included. Germline V gene lookup returns CDR1 SNHLY and CDR2 FYNNEI. The CDR3: CASSPTRDLK.

In its sample, this clonotype was seen many times. The chain combines TRBV10-3 with TRBJ1-1, with D tentatively TRBD1 (5 bases). The V end lost 3 bases, the J end lost 0 bases, and 11 bases lay between the germline ends. The germline gives CDR1 ENHRY, CDR2 SYGVKD. This CDR3 region has 15 residues. The CDR3 nucleotides are TGTGCCATCAGTGAAGGGGAAATTTTGAACACTGAAGCTTTCTTT. Protein sequence: CAISEGEILNTEAFF.